The rows below give T cell receptor beta chains drawn from one sample of a study of cytomegalovirus exposure and HLA in healthy donors. The table came from immunoSEQ multiplex PCR; TCRdb's copy has only in-frame clones and leaves some out. The sample carries around 65,000 clones, 90% to 95% recorded once. The sequencing input was PBMCs. All receptors derive from a man aged 18-30 years in good health and CMV-seropositive. Each CDR3 is given with its conserved first and last residue. A D gene is named only where the DNA matches it firmly.

j_call | d_call | v_call | cdr3_aa
TRBJ1-2 | TRBD1 | TRBV19 | CASSIGWGTANYGYTF
TRBJ1-2 | - | TRBV27 | CASSSWGRVGDGYTF
TRBJ1-4 | TRBD1 | TRBV11-2 | CASRTGVSEKLFF
TRBJ2-3 | - | TRBV2 | CASKEVVVADTQYF
TRBJ2-7 | TRBD2 | TRBV20-1 | CSALREAEQYF
TRBJ2-5 | TRBD2 | TRBV28 | CASSRGALAGGGETQYF
TRBJ2-1 | - | TRBV6-6 | CASSPREEQFF
TRBJ2-7 | - | TRBV7-7 | CASSLNDISYEQYF
TRBJ2-7 | - | TRBV9 | CASSPLVASYEQYF
TRBJ2-2 | - | TRBV6-1 | CASRPDSLGGGELFF
TRBJ2-3 | - | TRBV9 | CASTSANTDTQYF
TRBJ2-5 | TRBD2 | TRBV2 | CASPVAGPQETQYF
TRBJ2-7 | - | TRBV9 | CASSPQGTYEQYF
TRBJ2-1 | TRBD2 | TRBV27 | CASSFSGRANEQFF
TRBJ1-2 | - | TRBV12-5 | CASGLPGGTNYGYTF
TRBJ2-6 | - | TRBV5-1 | CASRATGTPGANVLTF
TRBJ2-1 | TRBD2 | TRBV19 | CASSLRTSGTYNEQFF
TRBJ2-1 | TRBD1 | TRBV6-6 | CASRGWTGDEQFF
TRBJ1-5 | TRBD1 | TRBV2 | CASSGQGPNQPQHF
TRBJ2-7 | - | TRBV11-3 | CASSRGQDYEQYF
TRBJ2-1 | TRBD2 | TRBV6-4 | CASSEREYNEQFF
TRBJ1-5 | TRBD1 | TRBV10-3 | CAISESGDRGNQPQHF
TRBJ2-7 | TRBD2 | TRBV7-8 | CASSLDRLGLAKKPYEQYF
TRBJ2-3 | - | TRBV27 | CASSETGLSTADTQYF
TRBJ2-5 | TRBD2 | TRBV27 | CASSIRAGVGETQYF
TRBJ1-1 | - | TRBV30 | CAWTTGFEAFF
TRBJ2-7 | - | TRBV21-1 | CASKSIIGTARREQYF
TRBJ2-2 | TRBD2 | TRBV7-9 | CASSRALAENTGELFF
TRBJ1-1 | TRBD1 | TRBV19 | CASSSTGRSLGTEAFF
TRBJ2-1 | TRBD1 | TRBV5-5 | CASSALTGGGQFF
TRBJ1-5 | TRBD1 | TRBV30 | CAWGQGMGQPQHF
TRBJ2-1 | - | TRBV29-1 | CSGSRGSHNEQFF
TRBJ2-7 | - | TRBV28 | CASSLYMSYEQYF
TRBJ1-1 | - | TRBV28 | CASRPGVGEAFF
TRBJ2-2 | TRBD2 | TRBV7-8 | CASSSASGKNTGELFF
TRBJ2-4 | TRBD2 | TRBV11-2 | CASSPREGKNIQYF
TRBJ2-1 | TRBD2 | TRBV13 | CASSWGLAGVEQFF
TRBJ2-1 | - | TRBV27 | CASSFSRGSSYNEQFF
TRBJ2-1 | - | TRBV7-8 | CASSPRSYNEQFF
TRBJ1-4 | - | TRBV7-8 | CASSLARGAGLYEKLFF
TRBJ2-2 | TRBD2 | TRBV27 | CASSSLGLAAGAGELFF
TRBJ2-3 | TRBD2 | TRBV7-3 | CASSLTAGDGTDTQYF
TRBJ2-2 | TRBD2 | TRBV5-8 | CASTKDSGRGTGELFF
TRBJ1-1 | - | TRBV6-1 | CASRAEHSSTEAFF
TRBJ2-7 | - | TRBV28 | CASSGDRSYEQYF
TRBJ1-1 | - | TRBV9 | CASSVAGINTEAFF
TRBJ2-3 | - | TRBV6-4 | CASSPRTSGTDTQYF
TRBJ2-7 | TRBD2 | TRBV6-1 | CASSDPGGGYEQYF